This T cell receptor beta chain was found in a study of shared clonotypes between healthy human individuals. Study observations and caveats: Blood was the sole source, and tissue repertoires probably differ. Generally, naive subsets (rather than memory subsets) showed larger estimated richness.

This CDR3 contains 15 residues. From germline, CDR1 is MNHEY and CDR2 SVGAGI. The J segment lost 6 bases and the V segment lost 2 bases, leaving 8 bases of the junction unmatched. The protocol was immunoSEQ multiplex PCR, while the TCRdb copy is restricted to in-frame clones and leaves out a portion. The sample includes nearly 2 million clones, 85% to 95% seen only once; the top ten take 0.9% to 1.5%. Positive CCR7 selection of CD45RO-negative cells yielded the naive CD8 cells, and terminally differentiated effector memory CD45RA+ cells were excluded. Points on this clone: Its antigen remains unknown.

The genes are TRBV6-5 and TRBJ2-7; TRBD1 agrees at 9 bases. The material sequenced was naive CD8+ T cells sorted from blood. The sequence came from a man aged 18 to 29 in good health. CDR3 coding DNA: TGTGCCAGCAGTTACCTGGACAGGGGTGTTCCCGAGCAGTACTTC. It is translated as CASSYLDRGVPEQYF.